The clone carrying this T cell receptor (beta chain) was counted once. The antigen remains undetermined. The source of the sample is a study of shared clonotypes between healthy human individuals. Study-wide points: Among the subsets, naive ones generally showed larger estimated richness than memory ones. The study found lower generation probabilities in non-shared clonotypes than in those shared by all four donors. Clonotype sharing levels among donors were expected to vary with sequencing depth.

Measured with immunoSEQ multiplex PCR; TCRdb has only the in-frame clones, and not every one. The profile shows over 2 million clones, around 95% of them singletons. Naive CD4+ cells were CD45RA-selected; the remaining cells were memory. The V gene's germline CDR1 is MDHEN and CDR2 SYDVKM. CDR3 size: 18 residues. V dropped 8 bases and J dropped 2 bases, with 28 bases sitting between them. The V and J genes are TRBV28 and TRBJ2-7; D assignment may be TRBD1 or TRBD2 (6 bases each). This receptor was identified in a young man in good health. Sequencing was done on a sample of naive CD4+ T cells sorted from blood. Sample subset: CD45RA+ positively selected. CDR3: CASPPRGQSWGPTYEQYF. CDR3 coding DNA: TGTGCCAGCCCGCCTCGGGGGCAGTCCTGGGGTCCAACCTACGAGCAGTACTTC.